Listed below are T cell receptor beta chains from one sample, sequenced in a study of blood T cell repertoires in COVID-19. Assay: immunoSEQ multiplex PCR; the TCRdb copy retains only in-frame clones and omits some. The sample holds roughly 68,000 clones, over 75% seen once. The specimen sequenced was peripheral blood. These receptors originate from a human donor in a cohort sampled during active COVID-19. The CDR3 runs from the conserved cysteine through the conserved F or W. A D gene is named only where the DNA matches it firmly. The size field is filled for only some rows; it gives once, few, many or a size class.

abundance | j_gene | d_gene | v_gene | CDR3nt | CDR3aa
NA | TRBJ2-2 | TRBD1 | TRBV4-2 | TGTGCCAGCAGCACCCGGGACAGGGCCTACACCGGGGAGCTGTTTTTT | CASSTRDRAYTGELFF
NA | TRBJ2-4 | TRBD2 | TRBV7-2 | TGTGCCAGCAGCTCAACCCGGACTAGAGCCAAAAACATTCAGTACTTC | CASSSTRTRAKNIQYF
NA | TRBJ2-1 | NA | TRBV7-8 | TGTGCCAGCAGCTGGGACCCCGGGGGTTACAATGAGCAGTTCTTC | CASSWDPGGYNEQFF
NA | TRBJ1-6 | NA | TRBV4-3 | TGCGCCAGCAGCCCGGGGAGCTCCTATAATTCACCCCTCCACTTT | CASSPGSSYNSPLHF
NA | TRBJ1-1 | NA | TRBV28 | TGTGCCAGCAGAGCCCCGGGGGGCTGGACTGAAGCTTTCTTT | CASRAPGGWTEAFF
once | TRBJ2-2 | TRBD2 | TRBV11-2 | TGTGCCAGCACCGGGCCGGGACTAGCGGGAGGGCCAAGTACCGGGGAGCTGTTTTTT | CASTGPGLAGGPSTGELFF
NA | TRBJ2-2 | NA | TRBV27 | TGTGCCAGCAGCCGCGGGACCGGGACGACCGGGGAGCTGTTTTTT | CASSRGTGTTGELFF
NA | TRBJ2-1 | TRBD2 | TRBV9 | TGTGCCAGCAGCGAAGGACTAGCGGGAGGGGGTGTCTACAATGAGCAGTTCTTC | CASSEGLAGGGVYNEQFF
few | TRBJ2-1 | NA | TRBV29-1 | TGCAGCGTTGAGCACAGCAGAGACTACAATGAGCAGTTCTTC | CSVEHSRDYNEQFF
NA | TRBJ2-7 | NA | TRBV7-2 | TGTGCCAGCAGCTTAGTGGCGGCCGAGCAGTACTTC | CASSLVAAEQYF
few | TRBJ1-2 | TRBD1 | TRBV28 | TGTGCCAGCAGCGCCTCAACAGGGGTCGTCGGGGGCTACACCTTC | CASSASTGVVGGYTF
NA | TRBJ2-7 | NA | TRBV7-2 | TGTGCCAGCAGCTTACACTACGAGCAGTACTTC | CASSLHYEQYF
NA | TRBJ1-6 | NA | TRBV5-1 | TGCGCCAGCAGCTTACTACCACAAGGAGCTTCACCCCTCCACTTT | CASSLLPQGASPLHF
NA | TRBJ1-1 | TRBD1 | TRBV19 | TGTGCCAGTAGTTCTGGACAGGTGAACACTGAAGCTTTCTTT | CASSSGQVNTEAFF
NA | TRBJ2-3 | TRBD1 | TRBV18 | TGTGCCAGCTCACCGGGACAGGGTGCAGATACGCAGTATTTT | CASSPGQGADTQYF
NA | TRBJ1-2 | TRBD1 | TRBV27 | TGTGCCAGCAGTCGACTAGACAGGGGCTATGGCTACACCTTC | CASSRLDRGYGYTF
NA | TRBJ1-2 | NA | TRBV4-2 | TGTGCCAGCAGCCAAGTCCGGGGGGACTATGGCTACACCTTC | CASSQVRGDYGYTF
NA | TRBJ2-3 | TRBD1 | TRBV28 | TGTGCCAGCCCGGACAGGTTAACGGCAGATACGCAGTATTTT | CASPDRLTADTQYF
NA | TRBJ1-5 | NA | TRBV3-1/TRBV3-2 | TGTGCCAGCAGCCTGAGTGGAGTCCCGGGTCAGCCCCAGCATTTT | CASSLSGVPGQPQHF
NA | TRBJ2-4 | NA | TRBV4-1 | TGCGCCAGCAGTGCAGGGTCCAAAAACATTCAGTACTTC | CASSAGSKNIQYF
NA | TRBJ2-1 | NA | TRBV6-1 | TGTGCCAGCAGTGAGTCCCTTATCGCCTACAATGAGCAGTTCTTC | CASSESLIAYNEQFF
NA | TRBJ1-4 | NA | TRBV5-1 | TGCGCCAGCAGCGAGTACGCAACTAATGAAAAACTGTTTTTT | CASSEYATNEKLFF
NA | TRBJ2-3 | TRBD1 | TRBV4-2 | TGTGCCAGCAGCCGCCGTGGGAAGGGGGCAGCAGATACGCAGTATTTT | CASSRRGKGAADTQYF
NA | TRBJ2-7 | TRBD1 | TRBV6-5 | TGTGCCAGCAGTTCCGGGACAGCCTCCTACGAGCAGTACTTC | CASSSGTASYEQYF
NA | TRBJ1-2 | NA | TRBV5-6 | TGTGCCAGCAGCCTCCGGGGGTCCTATGGCTACACCTTC | CASSLRGSYGYTF
NA | TRBJ2-2 | TRBD2 | TRBV28 | TGTGCCAGCAGCCCTCTCCTAGCGGGAGTCAGTGGCGGGGAGCTGTTTTTT | CASSPLLAGVSGGELFF
NA | TRBJ2-7 | TRBD1 | TRBV4-1 | TGCGCCAGCAGCCAAGTACAGGGGGAATACGAGCAGTACTTC | CASSQVQGEYEQYF
NA | TRBJ2-7 | NA | TRBV3-1/TRBV3-2 | TGTGCCAGCAGCCAAGGCGGGGCTCGGGCTAAGCAGTACTTC | CASSQGGARAKQYF
few | TRBJ1-5 | TRBD1 | TRBV7-2 | TGTGCCAGCAGCTTAGGAGGGGGCCTCAATCAGCCCCAGCATTTT | CASSLGGGLNQPQHF
NA | TRBJ2-5 | NA | TRBV19 | TGTGCCAGCCTAAACAGGGAAGGGGAGACCCAGTACTTC | CASLNREGETQYF
once | TRBJ2-5 | TRBD2 | TRBV10-3 | TGTGCCATCAGTCGAGCGGGGGGGCAAGAGACCCAGTACTTC | CAISRAGGQETQYF
NA | TRBJ1-2 | NA | TRBV30 | TGTGCCTGGAGTCCCTCCAGGGCCAGGACTAATGGCTACACCTTC | CAWSPSRARTNGYTF
NA | TRBJ2-7 | NA | TRBV5-4 | TGTGCCAGCAGCTCCGGGACAAAACCCTACGAGCAGTACTTC | CASSSGTKPYEQYF
NA | TRBJ1-4 | TRBD1 | TRBV29-1 | TGCAGCGCCGGACAGGCGGTAAATGAAAAACTGTTTTTT | CSAGQAVNEKLFF
once | TRBJ2-1 | NA | TRBV7-2 | TGTGCCAGCAGCCCACGGTCGGGTATAGAGCAGTTCTTC | CASSPRSGIEQFF
NA | TRBJ2-1 | TRBD1 | TRBV11-2 | TGTGCCAGCAGCTTAGAGGGACAGGGGCACAATGAGCAGTTCTTC | CASSLEGQGHNEQFF
NA | TRBJ2-5 | NA | TRBV19 | TGTGCCAGCCCCATTTGTTCAGGGACCCAGTACTTC | CASPICSGTQYF
NA | TRBJ1-2 | TRBD1 | TRBV7-3 | TGTGCCAGCAGCCCGCATCCTACAGGGGCGGGAGGCTACACCTTC | CASSPHPTGAGGYTF
NA | TRBJ2-1 | TRBD2 | TRBV5-1 | TGCGCCAGCAGCTTGGGTGATACCGGGAGGCCCAATGAGCAGTTCTTC | CASSLGDTGRPNEQFF
NA | TRBJ1-1 | TRBD1 | TRBV14 | TGTGCCAGCAGCTCACAGGGGGCGTATGGAGCTTTCTTT | CASSSQGAYGAFF
once | TRBJ1-4 | TRBD1 | TRBV7-9 | TGTGCCAGCAGCTCCCCACCGGCGGACAGGGGAAGTGAAAAACTGTTTTTT | CASSSPPADRGSEKLFF
NA | TRBJ1-6 | NA | TRBV4-1 | TGCGCCAGCAGCCAGGAAAGGAGTGACTCCTATAATTCACCCCTCCACTTT | CASSQERSDSYNSPLHF
NA | TRBJ2-1 | TRBD2 | TRBV10-1 | TGCGCCAGCAGTGCCCGGGGACTAGCGGGAGGGCCGGGAAATGAGCAGTTCTTC | CASSARGLAGGPGNEQFF
NA | TRBJ2-5 | NA | TRBV7-2 | TGTGCCAGCAGCTCAAGACAGCTCCAAGAGACCCAGTACTTC | CASSSRQLQETQYF
NA | TRBJ2-3 | NA | TRBV2 | TGTGCCAGGAGGAGCGCGGATACGCAGTATTTT | CARRSADTQYF
NA | TRBJ1-3 | NA | TRBV10-2 | TGCGCCAGCGGAGGGTGGGGAAACTCTGGAAACACCATATATTTT | CASGGWGNSGNTIYF
NA | TRBJ2-7 | NA | TRBV19 | TGTGCCAGTAGTATACAGGGTTTGCCAGCCTACGAGCAGTACTTC | CASSIQGLPAYEQYF
NA | TRBJ1-3 | NA | TRBV4-2 | TGTGCCAGCAGCCCCCCAGGGGTTGGAAACACCATATATTTT | CASSPPGVGNTIYF
NA | TRBJ2-3 | NA | TRBV19 | TGTGCCAGTTGTTTGCGGGGGCCTAGCACAGATACGCAGTATTTT | CASCLRGPSTDTQYF
NA | TRBJ2-7 | TRBD2 | TRBV5-5 | TGTGCCAGCAGCTTGAGGCCTACAGGGACTAGCCCTACGTACGAGCAGTACTTC | CASSLRPTGTSPTYEQYF
NA | TRBJ1-4 | NA | TRBV7-9 | TGTGCCAGCAGACCAGATTTAAGTGCTAATGAAAAACTGTTTTTT | CASRPDLSANEKLFF
NA | TRBJ2-2 | TRBD1 | TRBV5-1 | TGCGCCAGCAGCGGGAGGGGACAGGGCAGCACCGGGGAGCTGTTTTTT | CASSGRGQGSTGELFF
NA | TRBJ1-6 | NA | TRBV2 | TGTGCCAGCAGAGCGAGCTCCTATAATTCACCCCTCCACTTT | CASRASSYNSPLHF